Ten or more counts support the clone carrying this T cell receptor beta chain. Its antigen is still unknown. The sample is drawn from a study of Graves' ophthalmopathy and Graves' hyperthyroidism. RNA transcripts were the source from which TCR beta CDR3 regions were amplified. In the first round, RT-PCR was carried out with HTBI primers, and a multiplex PCR formed the second round. TCRdb reanalysed the multiplex PCR reads using MiXCR and keeps one entry per CDR3 protein. This sample has approximately 700,000 distinct CDR3 sequences, with roughly 39% found just once. The CDR3 consists of 15 residues. The germline CDR1 and CDR2 sequences are SGHRS and YFSETQ. V lost 0 bases, J lost 7 bases, and 5 bases stayed unmatched. The study's findings and limits: Progression of ophthalmopathy was predicted by the model with 60% to 71% sensitivity and under 75% specificity.

This clonotype was obtained from an adult man with Graves' ophthalmopathy. This chain connects TRBV5-1 to TRBJ1-4; TRBD1 matches 8 bases. The sample comprised peripheral blood. CDR3 residues: CASSLASDRAEKLFF. CDR3 nucleotide sequence: TGCGCCAGCAGCTTGGCCTCGGACAGGGCTGAAAAACTGTTTTTT.